The source of this T cell receptor beta chain is a study of T cell responses to AZD1222 COVID-19 vaccine. Study-wide background: Pooling of second doses given at about 4 or about 12 weeks was done.

This CDR3 has 16 amino acids. The V gene lost 8 bases and the J gene lost 1 base, with 19 bases spanning the gap. Germline loops: CDR1 MDHEN, CDR2 SYDVKM. Comment on this clone: The antigen remains unidentified.

Only in-frame clones appear in the TCRdb table, and some are missing; sequencing was by immunoSEQ multiplex PCR. The sample comprises about 120,000 clones, about 92% of which are singletons, and under 3.5% rests with the top ten. Study outcomes and limitations: With two AZD1222 doses given, Spike-specific TCR breadth and depth both rose. Close to half of all spike-specific TCRs reportedly target regions of the variants that are unmutated. White British ancestry dominated among donors, who included more females, and clonal diversity was possibly underestimated.

This sequence was found in an adult in good health. Specimen: peripheral blood, collected on day 0 of AZD1222 vaccination. V and J are TRBV28 and TRBJ2-3; D is perhaps TRBD1 or TRBD2 (5 bases each). The DNA of the CDR3 is TGTGCCAGCCGACCCCCAGGGCGGGCACGCACAGATACGCAGTATTTT. It codes for CASRPPGRARTDTQYF.